The source of this T cell receptor beta chain is a study of cytomegalovirus exposure and HLA in healthy donors. The study's findings and limits: Later analysis associated a missense DCLRE1C variant with TCR beta V- and J-gene trimming. A cluster of highly shared sequence variants was likely a sequencing artifact.

CDR1 SGHAT and CDR2 FQNNGV come from the germline V gene. Deletions cut 6 bases from V and 6 bases from J, with 18 bases between. CDR3 length: 16 amino acids. PCR was performed using 60 Vbeta and 13 Jbeta primers. TCRdb keeps only in-frame clones here, not all; method: immunoSEQ multiplex PCR. Of nearly 110,000 clones in the sample, around 76% were seen once. This clone was seen a few times. As yet, its antigen is unknown. Sequencing was performed on PBMCs. The chain joins TRBV11-2 to TRBJ1-6; perhaps TRBD1 as D (6 bases). The receptor comes from a woman aged 45-65 years in good health and CMV-seropositive. CDR3 sequence: CASRHNREGFNSPLHF. The CDR3 DNA reads as TGTGCCAGCAGGCATAACAGGGAGGGGTTTAATTCACCCCTCCACTTT.